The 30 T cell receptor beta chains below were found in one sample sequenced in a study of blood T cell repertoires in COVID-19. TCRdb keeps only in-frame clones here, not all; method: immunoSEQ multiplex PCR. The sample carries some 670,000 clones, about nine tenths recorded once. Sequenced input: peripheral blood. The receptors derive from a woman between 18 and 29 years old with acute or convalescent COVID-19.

The CDR3 DNA is TGTGCCAGCAGTGAAATCGCGGGGACGCGGAACACTGAAGCTTTCTTT. Encoded protein: CASSEIAGTRNTEAFF. This chain links TRBV6-1 with TRBJ1-1; D might be TRBD1 (5 bases). The V end lost 2 bases, the J end lost 1 base, and 14 bases lay between the germline ends. The CDR3 consists of 16 residues. CDR1 is MNHNS, CDR2 SASEGT, per germline.

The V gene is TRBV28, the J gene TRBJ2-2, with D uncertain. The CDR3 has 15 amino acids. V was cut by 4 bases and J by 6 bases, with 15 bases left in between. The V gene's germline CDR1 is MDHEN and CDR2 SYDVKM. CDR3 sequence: CASSSRQVNAGELFF. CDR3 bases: TGTGCCAGCAGTTCACGTCAGGTCAATGCCGGGGAGCTGTTTTTT.

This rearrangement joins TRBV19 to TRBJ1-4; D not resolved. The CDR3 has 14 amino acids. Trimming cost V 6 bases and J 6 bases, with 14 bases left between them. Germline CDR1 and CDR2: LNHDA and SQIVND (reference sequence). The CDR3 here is CASSSIAGDEKLFF. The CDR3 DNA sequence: TGTGCCAGTAGCTCGATTGCTGGAGATGAAAAACTGTTTTTT.

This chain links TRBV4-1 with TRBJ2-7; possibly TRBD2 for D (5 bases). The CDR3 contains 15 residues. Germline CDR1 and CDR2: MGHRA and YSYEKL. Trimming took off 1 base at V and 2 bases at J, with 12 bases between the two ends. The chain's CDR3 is CASSQGGPGPYEQYF. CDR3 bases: TGCGCCAGCAGCCAAGGCGGGCCCGGCCCCTACGAGCAGTACTTC.

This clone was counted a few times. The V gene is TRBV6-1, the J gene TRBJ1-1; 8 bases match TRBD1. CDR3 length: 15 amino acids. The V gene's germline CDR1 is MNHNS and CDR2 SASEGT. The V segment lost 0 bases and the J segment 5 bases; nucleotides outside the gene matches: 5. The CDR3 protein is CASSEAETGETEAFF. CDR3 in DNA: TGTGCCAGCAGTGAAGCGGAGACAGGGGAAACTGAAGCTTTCTTT.

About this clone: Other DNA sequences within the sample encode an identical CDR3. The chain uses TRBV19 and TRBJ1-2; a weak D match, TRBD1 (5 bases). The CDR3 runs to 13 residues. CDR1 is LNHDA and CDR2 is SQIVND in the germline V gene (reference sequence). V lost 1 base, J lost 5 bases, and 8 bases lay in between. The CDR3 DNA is TGTGCCAGTAGTATAGGGGGGGATTATGGCTACACCTTC. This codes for CASSIGGDYGYTF.

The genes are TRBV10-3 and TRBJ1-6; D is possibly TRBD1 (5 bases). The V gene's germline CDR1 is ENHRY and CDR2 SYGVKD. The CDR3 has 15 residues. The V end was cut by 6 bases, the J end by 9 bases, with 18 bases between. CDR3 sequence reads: CAISPGEAEVSPLHF. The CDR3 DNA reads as TGTGCCATCAGCCCGGGGGAAGCCGAGGTTTCACCCCTCCACTTT.

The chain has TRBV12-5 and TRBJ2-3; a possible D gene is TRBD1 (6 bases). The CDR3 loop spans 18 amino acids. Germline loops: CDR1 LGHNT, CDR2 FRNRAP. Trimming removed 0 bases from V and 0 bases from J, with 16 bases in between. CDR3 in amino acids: CASGLVPLQDSSTDTQYF. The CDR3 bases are TGTGCTAGTGGTTTGGTACCCCTCCAGGACAGTAGCACAGATACGCAGTATTTT.

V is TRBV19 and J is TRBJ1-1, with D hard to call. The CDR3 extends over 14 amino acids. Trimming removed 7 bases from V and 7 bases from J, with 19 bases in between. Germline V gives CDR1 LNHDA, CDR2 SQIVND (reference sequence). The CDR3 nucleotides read TGTGCCAGTAAATTTGGACTGACGACATTTGAAGCTTTCTTT. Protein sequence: CASKFGLTTFEAFF.

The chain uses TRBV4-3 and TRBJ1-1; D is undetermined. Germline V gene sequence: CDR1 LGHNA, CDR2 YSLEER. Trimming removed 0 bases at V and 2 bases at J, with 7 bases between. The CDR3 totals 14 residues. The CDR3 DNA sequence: TGCGCCAGCAGCCAAGATACAGCCAACACTGAAGCTTTCTTT. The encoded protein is CASSQDTANTEAFF.

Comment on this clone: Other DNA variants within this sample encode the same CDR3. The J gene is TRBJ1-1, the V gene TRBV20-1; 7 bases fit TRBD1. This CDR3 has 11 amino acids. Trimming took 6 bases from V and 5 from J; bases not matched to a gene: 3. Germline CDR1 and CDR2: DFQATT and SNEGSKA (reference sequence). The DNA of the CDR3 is TGCAGTGCCGTCAGGGGGACTGAAGCTTTCTTT. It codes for CSAVRGTEAFF.

CDR3 protein: CASSSDRQYGYTF. The CDR3 DNA is TGTGCCAGCAGCTCCGACAGACAATATGGCTACACCTTC. This chain joins TRBV7-9 and TRBJ1-2; weak D call: TRBD1 (5 bases). CDR1 and CDR2 (germline): SEHNR, FQNEAQ (reference sequence). The CDR3 runs to 13 residues. Trimming left V 4 bases short and J 5 bases short, with 11 bases between. Based on the CDR3 plus reference TRBV7-9 and TRBJ1-2, the full variable domain is DTGVSQNPRHKITKRGQNVTFRCDPISEHNRLYWYRQTLGQGPEFLTYFQNEAQLEKSRLLSDRFSAERPKGSFSTLEIQRTEQGDSAMYLCASSSDRQYGYTFGSGTRLTVV.

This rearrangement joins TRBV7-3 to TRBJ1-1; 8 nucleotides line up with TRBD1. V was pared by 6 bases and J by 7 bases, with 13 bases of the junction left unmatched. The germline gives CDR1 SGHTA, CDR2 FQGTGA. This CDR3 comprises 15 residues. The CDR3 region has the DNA TGTGCCAGCAGTTTTACAGGGGGTGCTAACGGTGAAGCTTTCTTT. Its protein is CASSFTGGANGEAFF.

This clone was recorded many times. CDR3 region: CASSVARDWTEAFF. In DNA, the CDR3 is TGTGCCAGCAGTGTTGCCAGGGATTGGACTGAAGCTTTCTTT. The gene calls are TRBV2 and TRBJ1-1, with D tentatively TRBD1 (5 bases). This CDR3 is 14 amino acids long. Germline V CDR1 and CDR2: SNHLY, FYNNEI. Trimming left V 4 bases short and J 5 bases short, with 14 bases between.

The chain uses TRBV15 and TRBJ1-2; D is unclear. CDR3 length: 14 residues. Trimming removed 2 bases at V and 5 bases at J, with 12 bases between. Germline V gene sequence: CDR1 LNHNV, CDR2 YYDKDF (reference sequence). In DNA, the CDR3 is TGTGCCACCAGCAGAAGGGAGGGCCCGTATGGCTACACCTTC. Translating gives CATSRREGPYGYTF.

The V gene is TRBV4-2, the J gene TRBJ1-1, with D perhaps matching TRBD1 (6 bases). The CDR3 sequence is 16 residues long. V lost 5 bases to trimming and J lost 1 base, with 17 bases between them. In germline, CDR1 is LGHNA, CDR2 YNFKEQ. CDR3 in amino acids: CASSAKGGAWNTEAFF. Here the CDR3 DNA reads TGTGCCAGCAGCGCGAAGGGGGGGGCATGGAACACTGAAGCTTTCTTT.

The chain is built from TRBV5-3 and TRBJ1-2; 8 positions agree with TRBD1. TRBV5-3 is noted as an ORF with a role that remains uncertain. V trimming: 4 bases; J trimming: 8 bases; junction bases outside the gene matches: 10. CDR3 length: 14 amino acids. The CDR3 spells CARSNGTGQGGYTF. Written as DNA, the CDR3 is TGTGCCAGAAGCAATGGGACAGGCCAGGGGGGCTACACCTTC.

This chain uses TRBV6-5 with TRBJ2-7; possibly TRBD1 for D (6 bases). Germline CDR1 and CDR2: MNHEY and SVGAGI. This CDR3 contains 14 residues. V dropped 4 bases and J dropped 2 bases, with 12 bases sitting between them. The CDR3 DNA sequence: TGTGCCAGCAGTTCCCCGGGACATACCTACGAGCAGTACTTC. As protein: CASSSPGHTYEQYF.

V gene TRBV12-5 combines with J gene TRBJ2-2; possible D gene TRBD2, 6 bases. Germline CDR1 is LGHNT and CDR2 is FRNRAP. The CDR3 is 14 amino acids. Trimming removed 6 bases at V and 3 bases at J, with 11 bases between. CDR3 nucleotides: TGTGCTAGTGGGGAGGGTCAATACACCGGGGAGCTGTTTTTT. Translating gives CASGEGQYTGELFF.

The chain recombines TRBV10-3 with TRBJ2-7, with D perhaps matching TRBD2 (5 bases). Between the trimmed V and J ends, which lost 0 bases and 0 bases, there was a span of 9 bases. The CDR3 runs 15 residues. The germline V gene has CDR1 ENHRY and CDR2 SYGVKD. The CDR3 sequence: CAISESSSSSYEQYF. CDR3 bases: TGTGCCATCAGTGAGTCCTCTAGCAGCTCCTACGAGCAGTACTTC.

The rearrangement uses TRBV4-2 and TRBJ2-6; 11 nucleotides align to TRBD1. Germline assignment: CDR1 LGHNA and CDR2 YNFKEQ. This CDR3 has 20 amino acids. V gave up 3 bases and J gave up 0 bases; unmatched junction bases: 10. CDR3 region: CASSQRPDRGRGSGANVLTF. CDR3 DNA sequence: TGTGCCAGCAGCCAGCGACCGGACAGGGGGCGAGGCTCTGGGGCCAACGTCCTGACTTTC.

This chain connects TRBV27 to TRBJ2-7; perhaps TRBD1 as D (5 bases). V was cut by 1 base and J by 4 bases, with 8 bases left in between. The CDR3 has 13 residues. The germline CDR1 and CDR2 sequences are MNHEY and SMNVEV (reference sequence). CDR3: CASSLYPGYEQYF. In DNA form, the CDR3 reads TGTGCCAGCAGTTTATACCCAGGGTACGAGCAGTACTTC.

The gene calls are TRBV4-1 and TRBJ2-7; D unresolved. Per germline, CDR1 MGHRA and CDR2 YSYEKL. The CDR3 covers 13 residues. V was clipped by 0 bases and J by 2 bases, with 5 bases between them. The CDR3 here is CASSQDSAYEQYF. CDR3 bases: TGCGCCAGCAGCCAAGATTCAGCCTACGAGCAGTACTTC.

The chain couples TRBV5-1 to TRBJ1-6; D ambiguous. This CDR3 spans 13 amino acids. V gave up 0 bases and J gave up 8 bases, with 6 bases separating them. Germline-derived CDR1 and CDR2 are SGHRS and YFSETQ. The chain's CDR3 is CASSLVADSPLHF. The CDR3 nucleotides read TGCGCCAGCAGCTTGGTGGCAGATTCACCCCTCCACTTT.

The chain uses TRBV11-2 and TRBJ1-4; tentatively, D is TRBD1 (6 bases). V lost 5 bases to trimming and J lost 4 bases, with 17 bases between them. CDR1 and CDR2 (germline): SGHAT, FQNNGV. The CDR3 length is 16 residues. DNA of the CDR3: TGTGCCAGCAGCGTAACAGGGACACGATATAATGAAAAACTGTTTTTT. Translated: CASSVTGTRYNEKLFF.

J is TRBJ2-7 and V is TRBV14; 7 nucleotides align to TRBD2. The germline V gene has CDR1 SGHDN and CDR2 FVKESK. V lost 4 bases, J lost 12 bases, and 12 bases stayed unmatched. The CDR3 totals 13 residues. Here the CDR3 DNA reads TGTGCCAGCAGCCCCTGGTGGGGGGGACTCTCGTACTTC. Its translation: CASSPWWGGLSYF.

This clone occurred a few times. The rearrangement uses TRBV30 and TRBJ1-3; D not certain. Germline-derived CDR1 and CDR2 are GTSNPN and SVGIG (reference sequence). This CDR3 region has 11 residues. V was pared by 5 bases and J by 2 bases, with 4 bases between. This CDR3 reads CAWGPGNTIYF. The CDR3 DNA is TGTGCCTGGGGGCCTGGAAACACCATATATTTT.

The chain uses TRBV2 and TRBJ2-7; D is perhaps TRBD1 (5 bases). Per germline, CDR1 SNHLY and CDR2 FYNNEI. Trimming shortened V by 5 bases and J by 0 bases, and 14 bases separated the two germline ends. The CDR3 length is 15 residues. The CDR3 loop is CASSPQGPSSYEQYF. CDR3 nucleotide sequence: TGTGCCAGCAGTCCGCAGGGCCCGAGCTCCTACGAGCAGTACTTC. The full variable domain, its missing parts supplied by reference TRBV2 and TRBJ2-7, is EPEVTQTPSHQVTQMGQEVILRCVPISNHLYFYWYRQILGQKVEFLVSFYNNEISEKSEIFDDQFSVERPDGSNFTLKIRSTKLEDSAMYFCASSPQGPSSYEQYFGPGTRLTVT.

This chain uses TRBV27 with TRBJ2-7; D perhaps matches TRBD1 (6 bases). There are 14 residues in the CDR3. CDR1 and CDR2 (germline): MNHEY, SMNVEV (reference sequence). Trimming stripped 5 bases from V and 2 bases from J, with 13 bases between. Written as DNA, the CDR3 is TGTGCCAGCAGTGCACAGGGAAACACCTACGAGCAGTACTTC. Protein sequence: CASSAQGNTYEQYF.

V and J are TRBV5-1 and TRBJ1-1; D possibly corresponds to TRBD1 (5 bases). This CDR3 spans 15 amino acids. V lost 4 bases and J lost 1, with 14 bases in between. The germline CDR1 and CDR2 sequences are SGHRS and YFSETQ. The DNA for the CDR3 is TGCGCCAGCAGCGCACGAGGACAAACGAACACTGAAGCTTTCTTT. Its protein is CASSARGQTNTEAFF. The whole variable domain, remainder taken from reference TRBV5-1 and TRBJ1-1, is KAGVTQTPRYLIKTRGQQVTLSCSPISGHRSVSWYQQTPGQGLQFLFEYFSETQRNKGNFPGRFSGRQFSNSRSEMNVSTLELGDSALYLCASSARGQTNTEAFFGQGTRLTVV.